The 17 T cell receptor beta chains listed next were all sequenced from one sample in a study of pediatric ulcerative colitis. The data were produced by immunoSEQ multiplex PCR, yet TCRdb's version contains in-frame clones alone and is incomplete. The sample carries 15,000 to 20,000 clones, around 70% recorded once. The rectum was sampled with one to two pinch biopsies at colonoscopy. The sequencing sample was made of gut tissue. The receptors were gathered from a girl between 5 and 17 years old with moderate ulcerative colitis.

Details on this clone: Relative to the germline gene, one junction end is altered; a read error may explain this. V is TRBV7-7 and J is TRBJ2-5, with D possibly matching TRBD2 (5 bases). Germline assignment: CDR1 SSHAT and CDR2 FNYEAQ (reference sequence). The CDR3 loop spans 15 amino acids. In DNA, the CDR3 is TGTGCTAGCAGCTTAAACGGGATAGGCCAAGAGACCCAGTACTTC. Translating it yields CASSLNGIGQETQYF.

This clone is medium-sized in the sample. The chain uses TRBV2 and TRBJ1-2, with D perhaps matching TRBD1 (5 bases). Germline lookup yields CDR1 SNHLY and CDR2 FYNNEI. The CDR3 has 13 residues. V was clipped by 4 bases and J by 8 bases, with 14 bases between them. The CDR3 DNA follows: TGTGCCAGCAGTGCGGGGTCAGGGCAAGGCTACACCTTC. This codes for CASSAGSGQGYTF.

The rearrangement joins TRBV18 to TRBJ2-3, with no clear D. CDR1 KGHSH and CDR2 LQKENI come from the germline V gene. The CDR3 totals 15 residues. Trimming stripped 2 bases from V and 1 base from J, with 10 bases between. CDR3 protein: CASSPGILGTDTQYF. The DNA for the CDR3 is TGTGCCAGCTCACCAGGGATCTTGGGCACAGATACGCAGTATTTT.

The chain uses TRBV5-1 and TRBJ2-3; D is undetermined. This CDR3 region has 15 residues. Germline CDR1 SGHRS, CDR2 YFSETQ. Trimming cost V 2 bases and J 0 bases, with 10 bases left between them. CDR3 sequence: CASSFEARSTDTQYF. In DNA, the CDR3 is TGCGCCAGCAGCTTCGAGGCGCGTAGCACAGATACGCAGTATTTT.

The chain recombines TRBV5-1 with TRBJ1-2; D uncertain. Germline CDR1 SGHRS, CDR2 YFSETQ. With 1 base removed from V and 4 bases from J, the gap between germline ends came to 14 bases. This CDR3 has 15 residues. CDR3 nucleotide sequence: TGCGCCAGCAGCTTGAAGGTTCGGGAGGGCTATGGCTACACCTTC. Translating gives CASSLKVREGYGYTF.

A few counts support this clone. The rearrangement links TRBV18 to TRBJ1-5; D is unclear. Deletions cut 3 bases from V and 7 bases from J, with 16 bases between. The CDR3 spans 15 residues. CDR1 and CDR2 (germline): KGHSH, LQKENI. Here the CDR3 DNA reads TGTGCCAGCTCACCTGGGCCTCCCCAAGGGCAGCCCCAGCATTTT. This translates into CASSPGPPQGQPQHF.

This chain connects TRBV30 to TRBJ2-1; D gene ambiguous. Germline assignment: CDR1 GTSNPN and CDR2 SVGIG (reference sequence). Trimming took 0 bases from V and 4 from J, leaving 13 bases between them. The CDR3 is made up of 15 amino acids. DNA of the CDR3: TGTGCCTGGAGTGTAGACCTTTCCCCGTACAATGAGCAGTTCTTC. Its protein is CAWSVDLSPYNEQFF.

The chain uses TRBV7-9 and TRBJ2-2; the D is unclear. Between the trimmed V and J ends, which lost 1 base and 9 bases, there was a span of 6 bases. The germline CDR1 and CDR2 sequences are SEHNR and FQNEAQ (reference sequence). This CDR3 region has 12 residues. CDR3 sequence (DNA): TGTGCCAGCAGCTTAGGGGCCCGGGAGCTGTTTTTT. Residues: CASSLGARELFF.

This sequence joins TRBV9 and TRBJ2-2; the D gene could be TRBD1 or TRBD2 (6 bases each). This CDR3 has 15 amino acids. Deletions cut 0 bases from V and 4 bases from J, with 10 bases between. Germline values: CDR1 SGDLS, CDR2 YYNGEE. The CDR3 region is CASSVVPGATGELFF. CDR3 DNA: TGTGCCAGCAGCGTAGTGCCGGGGGCCACCGGGGAGCTGTTTTTT.

The rearrangement joins TRBV4-1 to TRBJ2-5; D unresolved. V was shortened by 0 bases and J by 4 bases, with 9 bases between the two germline ends. The CDR3 covers 14 residues. Germline CDR1 and CDR2: MGHRA and YSYEKL. The CDR3 nucleotides read TGCGCCAGCAGCCAAGAGCTTGGCCGAGAGACCCAGTACTTC. This codes for CASSQELGRETQYF.

This clone turned up a few times. Here the CDR3 reads CASRTGLSQATEQYF. As DNA, the CDR3 is TGTGCCAGCAGGACTGGACTCTCCCAGGCCACCGAGCAGTACTTC. This chain joins TRBV2 and TRBJ2-7; possible D gene TRBD2, 5 bases. Looked up from germline, CDR1 is SNHLY and CDR2 is FYNNEI. With 6 bases removed from V and 6 bases from J, the gap between germline ends came to 21 bases. The CDR3 extends over 15 amino acids.

The V call is TRBV4-1, the J call TRBJ2-1, with 8 bases matching TRBD2. CDR1 and CDR2 (germline): MGHRA, YSYEKL. J lost 4 bases, V lost 1 base, and 6 bases had no gene match. The CDR3 runs 16 residues. The CDR3 protein is CASSQGRGGRYNEQFF. The DNA for the CDR3 is TGCGCCAGCAGCCAAGGCCGGGGGGGTAGATACAATGAGCAGTTCTTC.

V is TRBV5-4 and J is TRBJ2-6; D not certain. In germline, CDR1 is SGHNT, CDR2 YYREEE (reference sequence). The CDR3 length is 16 residues. The V and J ends lost 4 bases and 1 base respectively, with 12 bases between them. The CDR3 loop reads CASSAIHASGANVLTF. CDR3 coding DNA: TGTGCCAGCAGCGCAATCCATGCATCTGGGGCCAACGTCCTGACTTTC.

The chain combines TRBV6-1 with TRBJ1-5; D may be TRBD1 (5 bases). The CDR3 covers 18 residues. V gave up 4 bases and J gave up 3 bases, with 22 bases separating them. CDR1 is MNHNS, CDR2 SASEGT, per germline. CDR3 DNA: TGTGCCAGCAGTGTTGAGGTGTGGGACGGACCCTTCAATCAGCCCCAGCATTTT. Its protein is CASSVEVWDGPFNQPQHF.

CDR3 sequence (DNA): TGTGCCAGCAGACACCCAGGGGGTAGCGGGGCCTGCTCCTACAATGAGCAGTTCTTC. It yields the protein CASRHPGGSGACSYNEQFF. The rearrangement joins TRBV9 to TRBJ2-1; a weak D match, TRBD2 (8 bases). Germline lookup yields CDR1 SGDLS and CDR2 YYNGEE. This CDR3 is 19 amino acids long. V was trimmed by 5 bases and J by 0 bases, leaving 24 bases between them. The complete variable domain, with remaining parts taken from reference TRBV9 and TRBJ2-1, reads DSGVTQTPKHLITATGQRVTLRCSPRSGDLSVYWYQQSLDQGLQFLIQYYNGEERAKGNILERFSAQQFPDLHSELNLSSLELGDSALYFCASRHPGGSGACSYNEQFFGPGTRLTVL.

Only a few counts were recorded for this clone. Other DNA sequences in the sample encode the same CDR3. CDR3 nucleotide sequence: TGCAGCGTTGTTGGCAGGGGGCGTAACTATGGCTACACCTTC. It is translated as CSVVGRGRNYGYTF. This chain links TRBV29-1 with TRBJ1-2; 8 nucleotides align to TRBD1. V was pared by 4 bases and J by 1 base, with 5 bases of the junction left unmatched. Looked up from germline, CDR1 is SQVTM and CDR2 is ANQGSEA. This CDR3 is built from 14 residues.

The chain carries TRBV10-3 and TRBJ1-2; 9 nucleotides match TRBD1. This CDR3 region has 14 residues. With V trimmed by 0 bases and J by 7 bases, 3 bases remained unmatched. Germline V gene sequence: CDR1 ENHRY, CDR2 SYGVKD. The CDR3 protein is CAISESRQGGGYTF. The CDR3 nucleotides are TGTGCCATCAGTGAGTCGAGACAGGGGGGTGGCTACACCTTC.